This TCR beta chain was recovered during a study of identifying expanded T cells in peripheral blood. Whole-study findings and limits: Differentially abundant clones: roughly 1.3 between replicates, about 15 at around 15 days, approximately 18 at four.

The CDR3 sequence is 16 residues long. Germline V gene lookup returns CDR1 SGHRS and CDR2 YFSETQ. The germline V and J ends were trimmed by 5 bases and 6 bases, with 24 bases remaining between them. Healthy donors had no documented immune events, such as infections, while sampled. Clones were read by immunoSEQ multiplex PCR, and TCRdb kept only the in-frame ones, dropping some. The sample records approximately 97,000 clones, 88% being singletons. With respect to this clone: Its antigen is undetermined.

This chain connects TRBV5-1 to TRBJ2-7; maybe TRBD1 (7 bases). The sequencing input was blood. The source of this sequence is a person aged 18 to 70 in good health. This CDR3 is CASSWGDRGGGGEQYF. CDR3 DNA: TGCGCCAGCAGTTGGGGGGACAGAGGAGGAGGCGGCGAGCAGTACTTC.